The clone carrying this T cell receptor beta chain was seen only a few times. Its target is not known. These data are taken from a study of T-cell memory formation after mild COVID-19. Study-wide context: TCR clusters largely stayed donor specific.

The CDR3 contains 15 residues. V dropped 0 bases and J dropped 1 base, with 9 bases sitting between them. Germline CDR1 and CDR2: SGDLS and YYNGEE. It was 5'RACE with constant-segment primers that produced the TCR alpha and TCR beta cDNA libraries, which carried sample barcodes and UMIs. Using its own MiXCR run on the 5' RACE reads, TCRdb lists one record per CDR3 protein. Seen here are 550,000 to 650,000 distinct CDR3 sequences, around 16% observed once, and the top ten hold around 8.1%. Findings and limits, study-wide: CD4/CD8 balance held among clones contracting day 15 to 85, and later expanders leaned CD4+.

The chain carries TRBV9 and TRBJ2-3; D not resolved. The TCR sequence derives from an adult woman who had mild COVID-19 (a few samples of this study predate the infection). Cell type and time point are not known. The sample comprised PBMCs or a T cell subset sorted from them (not recorded which). The CDR3 DNA follows: TGTGCCAGCAGCGTAGCCCCCCAGGGCACAGATACGCAGTATTTT. Its translation: CASSVAPQGTDTQYF.